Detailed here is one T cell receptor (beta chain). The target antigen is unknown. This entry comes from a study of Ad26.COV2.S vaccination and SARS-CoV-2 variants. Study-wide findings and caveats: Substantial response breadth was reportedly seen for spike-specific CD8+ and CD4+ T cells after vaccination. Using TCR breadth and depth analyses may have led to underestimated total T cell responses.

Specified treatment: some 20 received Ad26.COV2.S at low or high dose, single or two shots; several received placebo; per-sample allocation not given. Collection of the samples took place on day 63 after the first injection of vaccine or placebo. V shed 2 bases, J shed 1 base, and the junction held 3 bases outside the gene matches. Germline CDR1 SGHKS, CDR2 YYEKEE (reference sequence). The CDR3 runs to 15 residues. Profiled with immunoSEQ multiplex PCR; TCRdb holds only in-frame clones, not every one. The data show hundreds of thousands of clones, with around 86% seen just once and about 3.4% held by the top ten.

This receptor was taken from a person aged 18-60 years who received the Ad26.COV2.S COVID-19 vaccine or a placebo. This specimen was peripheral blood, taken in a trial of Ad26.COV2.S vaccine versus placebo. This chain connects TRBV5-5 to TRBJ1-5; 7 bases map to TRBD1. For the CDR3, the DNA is TGTGCCAGCAGCTTTGGGACAGTCAGCAATCAGCCCCAGCATTTT. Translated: CASSFGTVSNQPQHF. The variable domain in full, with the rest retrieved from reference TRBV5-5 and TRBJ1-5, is DAGVTQSPTHLIKTRGQQVTLRCSPISGHKSVSWYQQVLGQGPQFIFQYYEKEERGRGNFPDRFSARQFPNYSSELNVNALLLGDSALYLCASSFGTVSNQPQHFGDGTRLSIL.